This T cell receptor beta chain appears in the sequencing data of a study of cytomegalovirus exposure and HLA in healthy donors. Whole-study results and caveats: Among TCR sequences, most were rare, though some public TCRs appeared in many donors. Among TCR beta chains of equal frequency, HLA-associated ones were more clonally expanded in a later analysis.

Unmatched junction bases numbered 6, after V lost 3 bases and J lost 6 bases. The germline gives CDR1 MNHNS, CDR2 SASEGT. The CDR3 contains 14 residues. The PCR contained 60 Vbeta and 13 Jbeta primers. Produced via immunoSEQ multiplex PCR; TCRdb's table is partial and in-frame only. The table includes 80,000 to 100,000 clones, 65% to 85% detected once. Concerning this clone: Its antigen is not identified.

The sequencing sample was made of PBMCs. The rearrangement uses TRBV6-1 and TRBJ1-1; 8 positions agree with TRBD1. This clonotype was sampled from a middle-aged man in good health and CMV-seropositive. The CDR3 spells CASSERQGLSEAFF. The CDR3 DNA reads as TGTGCCAGCAGTGAGAGACAGGGGTTGTCTGAAGCTTTCTTT.